Following are 28 T cell receptor beta chains from one sample sequenced in a study of CD8+ T cells in alopecia areata. cDNA reverse transcribed from extracted RNA served as the sequencing template. Here immunoSEQ multiplex PCR was the method, and the copy in TCRdb shows in-frame clones only, minus some. Recorded here are about 120,000 clones, none singletons. The sequenced material came from lesional skin. Receptor source: a C3H/HeJ mouse with alopecia areata. The MHC haplotype recorded for the strain is H2-k.

Concerning this clone: Gene names are the mouse ones. CDR3 residues: CASRDKANSDYTF. Partial CDR3 DNA: TGTGCTAGCAGAGACAAAGCAAACTCC. V is TRBV17 and J is TRBJ1-2; D uncertain. The read terminates 4 residues before the CDR3 end, so the remaining end is supplied by the germline J gene. Trimming stripped 6 bases from V and 0 bases from J, with 8 bases between. Per the germline V gene, CDR1 is MNHDT and CDR2 is YYDKIL. The CDR3 extends over 13 amino acids. Filled out from reference TRBV17 and TRBJ1-2, the complete variable domain reads DTTVKQNPRYKLARVGKPVNLICSQTMNHDTMYWYQKKPNQAPKLLLFYYDKILNREADTFEKFQSSRPNNSFCSLYIGSAGLEYSAMYLCASRDKANSDYTFGSGTRLLVI.

In its sample, this clone was seen a few times. Gene names and germline refer to mouse. Sequencing ends 4 residues short of the CDR3 end; the germline J gene provides the rest. The gene calls are TRBV13-3 and TRBJ2-7, with TRBD1 identical over 7 bases. Looked up from germline, CDR1 is NNHDY and CDR2 is SYVADS. J gave up 3 bases and V 6 bases, and 6 bases lay outside the gene matches. This CDR3 is built from 13 residues. The covered CDR3 bases are TGTGCCAGCACCCGGGACAGAATCTAT. Its protein product is CASTRDRIY. The whole CDR3 reads CASTRDRIYEQYF.

There are a few counts of this clone. These gene names are mouse names. The CDR3 extends 4 residues past the end of the read, so its final part is completed from the germline J gene. This sequence joins TRBV1 and TRBJ2-7, with a tentative D call TRBD2 (7 bases). The CDR3 spans 15 residues. CDR1 and CDR2 from the germline V gene are NSQYPW and LRSPGD (reference sequence). The CDR3 bases that were read are TGCACCTGCAGTGCAGAGGATAGGGGGGGGGAT. Translated: CTCSAEDRGGD. The CDR3 as a whole reads CTCSAEDRGGDEQYF.

Of note for this clone: Germline and genes: mouse. The read halts 4 residues ahead of the CDR3 end, with the missing end drawn from the germline J gene. The V and J genes are TRBV17 and TRBJ1-1, with D possibly TRBD1 on 6 matching bases. Germline loops: CDR1 MNHDT, CDR2 YYDKIL. Deletions cut 0 bases from V and 0 bases from J, with 8 bases between. This CDR3 is built from 15 residues. CDR3 protein: CASSRDQGTNTEVFF. The CDR3 DNA, read in part, is TGTGCTAGCAGTAGAGATCAGGGGACAAACACA. Full variable domain (missing parts from reference TRBV17 and TRBJ1-1): DTTVKQNPRYKLARVGKPVNLICSQTMNHDTMYWYQKKPNQAPKLLLFYYDKILNREADTFEKFQSSRPNNSFCSLYIGSAGLEYSAMYLCASSRDQGTNTEVFFGKGTRLTVV.

This clone has just a few counts. Gene names are mouse gene names. The sequence runs out 4 residues before the end of the CDR3; the remainder is reconstructed from the germline J gene. The chain combines TRBV13-1 with TRBJ2-3, with 7 bases matching TRBD1. V lost 2 bases, J lost 0 bases, and 9 bases stayed unmatched. The germline V gene has CDR1 NSHNY and CDR2 SYGAGN. The CDR3 spans 17 residues. The CDR3 bases that were read are TGTGCCAGCAGTGAAACCACAGGGGTCGATAGTGCAGAA. Protein product: CASSETTGVDSAE. The full CDR3 is CASSETTGVDSAETLYF.

This clone has more than one count but fewer than ten. Germline and genes here are mouse. The read is 4 residues too short to cover the CDR3 end, so that end is filled in from the germline J gene. V and J are TRBV1 and TRBJ2-5; perhaps TRBD1 as D (5 bases). CDR1 and CDR2 from the germline V gene are NSQYPW and LRSPGD (reference sequence). The CDR3 covers 15 residues. V was pared by 0 bases and J by 3 bases, with 10 bases between. Incomplete CDR3 DNA: TGCACCTGCAGTGCAGATCAGGGATCTCAAGAC. Translated: CTCSADQGSQD. The full CDR3 protein is CTCSADQGSQDTQYF.

This clone was seen many times. Germline and genes here are mouse. The read gets to within 4 residues of the CDR3 end, and the germline J gene fills in the rest. The chain carries TRBV13-3 and TRBJ2-5; maybe TRBD1 (6 bases). V shed 1 base and J shed 3 bases, with 9 bases lying between them. Germline-derived CDR1 and CDR2 are NNHDY and SYVADS. This CDR3 is 14 amino acids long. The CDR3 bases that were read are TGTGCCAGCAGTGATCTGGACAGACAAGAC. This codes for CASSDLDRQD. The whole CDR3 sequence reads CASSDLDRQDTQYF.

For this clone: TCRdb's protein and the translated DNA diverge at residue 14; the protein reported here is the translation of the DNA. All gene names here are mouse names. The read ends 3 residues shy of where the CDR3 ends; the end is completed using the germline J gene. This chain connects TRBV13-3 to TRBJ1-6; D is unresolved. TRBJ1-6 qualifies as an ORF whose function is uncertain. From germline, CDR1 is NNHDY and CDR2 SYVADS. The V gene lost 0 bases and the J gene lost 0 bases, with 10 bases spanning the gap. CDR3 size: 17 residues. The sequenced part of the CDR3 DNA is TGTGCCAGCAGTGATGCAGACAATTATTCCTATAATTCGCCC. This codes for CASSDADNYSYNSP. The full CDR3 is CASSDADNYSYNSPLYF.

Of note for this clone: Each gene name is a mouse one. The read ends 4 residues shy of where the CDR3 ends; the end is completed using the germline J gene. The chain combines TRBV1 with TRBJ2-1; maybe TRBD1 (6 bases). This CDR3 spans 14 amino acids. Trimming left V 3 bases short and J 6 bases short, with 12 bases between. The germline V gene has CDR1 NSQYPW and CDR2 LRSPGD (reference sequence). CDR3 DNA, as far as it was read: TGCACCTGCAGTGCTGCAGGGGAGGGTGCT. Its protein is CTCSAAGEGA. The whole CDR3 reads CTCSAAGEGAEQFF. Looking up the rest from reference TRBV1 and TRBJ2-1 gives the full variable domain: VTLLEQNPRWRLVPRGQAVNLRCILKNSQYPWMSWYQQDLQKQLQWLFTLRSPGDKEVKSLPGADYLATRVTDTELRLQVANMSQGRTLYCTCSAAGEGAEQFFGPGTRLTVL.

In the case of this clone: Gene labels here are mouse ones. Read data end 4 residues before the CDR3 end; the end is taken from the germline J gene. V and J are TRBV13-2 and TRBJ2-5, with D possibly matching TRBD2 (7 bases). Germline loops: CDR1 NNHNN, CDR2 SYGAGS (reference sequence). V was trimmed by 3 bases and J by 0 bases, leaving 11 bases between them. CDR3 length: 15 residues. CDR3 protein: CASGGLGANQDTQYF. The sequenced part of the CDR3 DNA is TGTGCCAGCGGTGGGCTGGGGGCTAACCAAGAC.

Of note for this clone: The listed genes are named as in mouse. The read ends 4 residues early relative to the CDR3; the germline J gene fills the gap. This chain connects TRBV13-3 to TRBJ2-7, with 10 positions matching TRBD1. Germline V gene sequence: CDR1 NNHDY, CDR2 SYVADS. The CDR3 covers 14 residues. The CDR3 protein is CASRPDRGHYEQYF. The CDR3 bases that were read are TGTGCCAGCAGGCCTGACAGGGGGCATTAT.

On this clone: Mouse gene names apply. The read falls 4 residues short of the CDR3 end, and the missing part is taken from the germline J gene. The chain recombines TRBV13-3 with TRBJ1-4, with TRBD1 matching 8 bases. The germline V gene encodes CDR1 NNHDY and CDR2 SYVADS. The CDR3 runs 15 residues. CDR3 DNA (partial): TGTGCCAGCAGTGATGCGGAGACAGGGGTCGAA. Its translation is CASSDAETGVE. The full CDR3 protein reads CASSDAETGVERLFF.

In the case of this clone: Gene and germline names: mouse. CDR3 protein: CTCSADLWGGYEQYF. CDR3 DNA, as far as it was read: TGCACCTGCAGTGCAGATCTATGGGGGGGCTAT. The chain combines TRBV1 with TRBJ2-7; TRBD2 aligns across 8 bases. The missing CDR3 end, 4 residues past where the read stops, is filled in from the germline J gene. This CDR3 has 15 residues. The germline V gene encodes CDR1 NSQYPW and CDR2 LRSPGD (reference sequence). V lost 0 bases and J lost 3; bases outside the gene matches: 4.

On this clone: Gene and germline names: mouse. The DNA ends 4 residues before the CDR3 does, and the rest of the CDR3 is filled in from the germline J gene. The chain links TRBV29 to TRBJ2-3, with D perhaps matching TRBD1 (5 bases). V was trimmed by 6 bases and J by 2 bases, leaving 9 bases between them. Germline V CDR1 and CDR2: MSHET, SYDVDS. The CDR3 length is 13 residues. The CDR3 sequence: CASRAGNAETLYF. The DNA read from the CDR3 is TGTGCTAGCAGAGCAGGGAATGCAGAA.

As to this clone: The protein in this entry is translated from the DNA; at residue 11 it differs from the protein listed in TCRdb. Genes and germline come from the mouse. The missing CDR3 end, 3 residues past where the read stops, is filled in from the germline J gene. V and J are TRBV19 and TRBJ1-3, with D maybe TRBD1 (5 bases). CDR1 and CDR2 (germline): FNHDT, SITEND (reference sequence). V dropped 7 bases and J dropped 0 bases, with 11 bases sitting between them. The CDR3 has 14 residues. This CDR3 is CASGWTTSGNTLYF. The CDR3 DNA, read in part, is TGTGCCAGCGGCTGGACAACTTCTGGAAATACG.

This clone was detected only a few times. Gene and germline names: mouse. The read gets to within 4 residues of the CDR3 end, and the germline J gene fills in the rest. The J gene is TRBJ2-1, the V gene TRBV13-3, with TRBD1 matching 8 bases. CDR1 and CDR2 from the germline V gene are NNHDY and SYVADS. The J segment lost 2 bases and the V segment lost 8 bases, leaving 3 bases of the junction unmatched. This CDR3 comprises 13 residues. Incomplete CDR3 DNA: TGTGCCAGTAAGACAGGGGACTATGCT. This sequence encodes CASKTGDYA. Given in full, the CDR3 is CASKTGDYAEQFF.

Turning to this clone: Genes and germline are mouse. The read halts 4 residues ahead of the CDR3 end, with the missing end drawn from the germline J gene. The V and J genes are TRBV19 and TRBJ2-1; TRBD1 agrees at 8 bases. The CDR3 sequence is 14 residues long. Germline assignment: CDR1 FNHDT and CDR2 SITEND (reference sequence). CDR3 protein: CASSIDRGSAEQFF. The covered CDR3 bases are TGTGCCAGCAGTATAGACAGGGGGAGCGCT.

This clone was seen more than once but under ten times. Mouse germline and gene names are used. The read ends 4 residues before the CDR3 terminus; that terminus is restored from the germline J gene. The chain couples TRBV13-3 to TRBJ1-2, with D perhaps TRBD1 (6 bases). The CDR3 sequence is 15 residues long. CDR1 is NNHDY and CDR2 is SYVADS in the germline V gene. V was cut by 3 bases and J by 0 bases, with 12 bases left in between. Here the CDR3 reads CASSGGGTTNSDYTF. The part of the CDR3 DNA that was read is TGTGCCAGCAGTGGAGGTGGGACAACAAACTCC.

This clone was counted between two and nine times. Gene names and germline match the mouse. The read comes to an end 4 residues before the CDR3 does, leaving the germline J gene to fill in the end. The chain recombines TRBV13-3 with TRBJ2-5; D remains unclear. The germline V gene has CDR1 NNHDY and CDR2 SYVADS. The CDR3 extends over 13 amino acids. CDR3 in amino acids: CASSLRRKDTQYF. Partial CDR3 DNA: TGTGCCAGCAGTTTGCGCAGGAAAGAC. Variable domain in full (rest from reference TRBV13-3 and TRBJ2-5): EAAVTQSPRSKVAVTGGKVTLSCHQTNNHDYMYWYRQDTGHGLRLIHYSYVADSTEKGDIPDGYKASRPSQENFSLILELASLSQTAVYFCASSLRRKDTQYFGPGTRLLVL.

Concerning this clone itself: Gene names are mouse gene names. CDR3 loop: CTCSAARSTGQLYF. Incomplete CDR3 DNA: TGCACCTGCAGTGCAGCCAGGAGCACCGGG. The chain links TRBV1 to TRBJ2-2, with D hard to call. With the read ending 4 residues before the CDR3 end, the germline J gene is used to fill in that end. There are 14 residues in the CDR3. Germline V gives CDR1 NSQYPW, CDR2 LRSPGD (reference sequence). The V end was cut by 1 base, the J end by 4 bases, with 7 bases between.

A few counts support this clone. Gene names are the mouse ones. The read finishes 4 residues shy of the CDR3 end, and the germline J gene is used to complete it. This sequence joins TRBV13-3 and TRBJ1-4, with a possible D match to TRBD1 (5 bases). CDR3 length: 14 amino acids. The germline V and J ends were trimmed by 2 bases and 5 bases, with 10 bases remaining between them. The germline gives CDR1 NNHDY, CDR2 SYVADS. The CDR3 bases that were read are TGTGCCAGCAGTGAGGCAGGGTCAAACGAA. Protein: CASSEAGSNE. The full-length CDR3 reads as CASSEAGSNERLFF. Full variable domain (missing parts from reference TRBV13-3 and TRBJ1-4): EAAVTQSPRSKVAVTGGKVTLSCHQTNNHDYMYWYRQDTGHGLRLIHYSYVADSTEKGDIPDGYKASRPSQENFSLILELASLSQTAVYFCASSEAGSNERLFFGHGTKLSVL.

This clone was seen at least ten times. The listed genes are named as in mouse. The read is 4 residues too short to cover the CDR3 end, so that end is filled in from the germline J gene. The J gene is TRBJ2-1, the V gene TRBV1; 9 bases fit TRBD1. The CDR3 contains 16 residues. After removal of 1 base from V and 1 base from J, the junction contained 2 bases not matched to a gene. Germline V gene data show CDR1 as NSQYPW and CDR2 as LRSPGD (reference sequence). CDR3 in amino acids: CTCSAGDRANYAEQFF. The sequenced part of the CDR3 DNA is TGCACCTGCAGTGCAGGGGACAGGGCAAACTATGCT.

The table lists this clone with a few counts. Genes and germline come from the mouse. Read coverage stops 4 residues before the CDR3 terminus; the germline J gene supplies the remainder. V and J are TRBV13-3 and TRBJ2-7, with 8 bases fitting TRBD1. The CDR3 loop spans 14 amino acids. Germline V CDR1 and CDR2: NNHDY, SYVADS. V trimming: 1 base; J trimming: 3 bases; junction bases outside the gene matches: 3. The CDR3 DNA, read in part, is TGTGCCAGCAGTGATAACACAGGGGGCTAT. This translates into CASSDNTGGY. The full CDR3 sequence reads CASSDNTGGYEQYF.

Only a few counts were recorded for this clone. Gene labels here are mouse ones. The read finishes 4 residues shy of the CDR3 end, and the germline J gene is used to complete it. The V gene is TRBV19, the J gene TRBJ2-1; TRBD1 agrees at 8 bases. CDR1 and CDR2 from the germline V gene are FNHDT and SITEND (reference sequence). The CDR3 length is 13 residues. The CDR3 sequence: CASSIQGATEQFF. Partial CDR3 DNA: TGTGCCAGCAGTATCCAGGGGGCGACT.

With respect to this clone: Germline and genes: mouse. The read is 4 residues too short to cover the CDR3 end, so that end is filled in from the germline J gene. V is TRBV19 and J is TRBJ2-3; tentatively, D is TRBD1 (6 bases). Trimming shortened V by 0 bases and J by 0 bases, and 11 bases separated the two germline ends. CDR1 and CDR2 from the germline V gene are FNHDT and SITEND (reference sequence). This CDR3 contains 16 residues. Partial CDR3 DNA: TGTGCCAGCAGTATAGCTACAGGGAAGAGTGCAGAA. This encodes CASSIATGKSAE. The CDR3 as a whole reads CASSIATGKSAETLYF.

Turning to this clone: Gene names and germline refer to mouse. The missing CDR3 end, 4 residues past where the read stops, is filled in from the germline J gene. V and J are TRBV5 and TRBJ2-2; TRBD2 matches 8 bases. This CDR3 contains 16 residues. CDR1 is LGHNA, CDR2 YNLKQL, per germline (reference sequence). After removal of 2 bases from V and 0 bases from J, the junction contained 2 bases not matched to a gene. The DNA read from the CDR3 is TGTGCCAGCAGCCAAATGGGGGGGGCAAACACCGGG. This translates into CASSQMGGANTG. The whole CDR3 region reads CASSQMGGANTGQLYF.

This clone was counted between two and nine times. The germline and genes are mouse ones. The read finishes 4 residues shy of the CDR3 end, and the germline J gene is used to complete it. The gene calls are TRBV19 and TRBJ2-2; 12 bases line up with TRBD2. V shed 4 bases, J shed 0 bases, and the junction held 4 bases outside the gene matches. This CDR3 contains 17 residues. Germline-derived CDR1 and CDR2 are FNHDT and SITEND (reference sequence). The CDR3 DNA, read in part, is TGTGCCAGCAGTCGGGACTGGGGGGATGCAAACACCGGG. It specifies CASSRDWGDANTG. The CDR3 as a whole reads CASSRDWGDANTGQLYF.

A few counts support this clone. Germline and genes here are mouse. The CDR3 end lies 4 residues beyond the end of the read and is filled in from the germline J gene. V and J are TRBV19 and TRBJ2-1; 7 nucleotides agree with TRBD1. The CDR3 has 14 amino acids. Per the germline V gene, CDR1 is FNHDT and CDR2 is SITEND (reference sequence). Here the CDR3 reads CASSDPADRAEQFF. The covered CDR3 bases are TGTGCCAGCAGTGATCCAGCGGACAGGGCT.